What follows are 20 T cell receptor beta chains derived from one specimen sequenced in a study of blood T cell repertoires in COVID-19. TCRdb keeps only in-frame clones here, not all; method: immunoSEQ multiplex PCR. The sample lists more than 80,000 clones, roughly 72% occurring once. The sequencing sample was made of peripheral blood. The origin of the receptors is a woman aged 55-69 years in a cohort sampled during active or convalescent COVID-19.

The CDR3 nucleotides are TGTGCCTGGAGTGGTCCGGCGGACTATGGCTACACCTTC. It codes for CAWSGPADYGYTF. The chain carries TRBV30 and TRBJ1-2, with no clear D. The CDR3 sequence is 13 residues long. The germline V gene has CDR1 GTSNPN and CDR2 SVGIG (reference sequence). V lost 1 base and J 3 bases, leaving 9 bases between the germline ends.

The J gene is TRBJ2-5, the V gene TRBV6-6; possibly TRBD1 for D (5 bases). CDR1 and CDR2 from the germline V gene are MNHNY and SVGAGI (reference sequence). The CDR3 is 15 residues long. The V gene lost 4 bases and the J gene lost 5 bases, with 17 bases spanning the gap. The CDR3 nucleotides are TGTGCCAGCAGTTCCCCGGTGGGGCTTGGGGAGACCCAGTACTTC. It yields the protein CASSSPVGLGETQYF.

V and J are TRBV7-2 and TRBJ2-5; TRBD1 might be the D (6 bases). Germline CDR1 reads SGHTA; CDR2 reads FQGNSA. The CDR3 runs to 15 residues. The V gene lost 3 bases and the J gene lost 2 bases, with 13 bases spanning the gap. DNA for the CDR3: TGTGCCAGCAGCTTTGGCCAGGGGACGCAAGAGACCCAGTACTTC. It is translated as CASSFGQGTQETQYF.

The rearrangement uses TRBV2 and TRBJ1-1, with 8 bases lining up with TRBD1. CDR3 length: 13 residues. After removal of 7 bases from V and 5 bases from J, the junction contained 6 bases not matched to a gene. Germline V gives CDR1 SNHLY, CDR2 FYNNEI. The CDR3 sequence is CASITGGGTEAFF. The CDR3 bases are TGTGCCAGCATAACAGGGGGAGGAACTGAAGCTTTCTTT.

This clone appeared once. The rearrangement joins TRBV28 to TRBJ2-5; a weak D match, TRBD1 (6 bases). The CDR3 length is 16 residues. Trimming removed 2 bases from V and 2 bases from J, with 15 bases in between. Germline assignment: CDR1 MDHEN and CDR2 SYDVKM. This CDR3 is CASSLLLDSNQETQYF. CDR3 bases: TGTGCCAGCAGTTTACTCCTGGACAGCAATCAAGAGACCCAGTACTTC.

This clone was recorded only once. The V call is TRBV7-9, the J call TRBJ1-3; the D is unclear. This CDR3 comprises 13 residues. V dropped 5 bases and J dropped 9 bases, with 14 bases sitting between them. The germline CDR1 and CDR2 sequences are SEHNR and FQNEAQ (reference sequence). CDR3 bases: TGTGCCAGCAGCAGGGTCTCCGGGAGCACCATATATTTT. It specifies CASSRVSGSTIYF.

This sequence joins TRBV28 and TRBJ2-3; TRBD1 aligns across 8 bases. The CDR3 loop spans 15 amino acids. Germline V lookup: CDR1 MDHEN, CDR2 SYDVKM. Unmatched junction bases numbered 6, after V lost 5 bases and J lost 2 bases. This chain's CDR3 is CASSRGQVNTDTQYF. The CDR3 DNA is TGTGCCAGCAGTCGGGGACAGGTAAACACAGATACGCAGTATTTT.

This clone was seen a handful of times. The chain employs TRBV5-1 and TRBJ1-4; 7 bases map to TRBD1. This CDR3 contains 15 residues. The V gene's germline CDR1 is SGHRS and CDR2 YFSETQ. V lost 3 bases and J lost 3; bases outside the gene matches: 5. This CDR3 is CASSSYGTANEKLFF. CDR3 nucleotide sequence: TGCGCCAGCAGCTCATACGGGACAGCTAATGAAAAACTGTTTTTT.

The gene calls are TRBV15 and TRBJ2-1; 9 bases map to TRBD2. The CDR3 runs 15 residues. The V and J ends lost 3 bases and 5 bases, in that order; junction bases with no gene match: 5. Germline CDR1 reads LNHNV; CDR2 reads YYDKDF (reference sequence). The CDR3 here is CATSRGASGDNEQFF. The CDR3 DNA reads as TGTGCCACCAGCAGGGGGGCTAGCGGGGACAATGAGCAGTTCTTC. Together with reference TRBV15 and TRBJ2-1, the CDR3 gives the full variable domain: DAMVIQNPRYQVTQFGKPVTLSCSQTLNHNVMYWYQQKSSQAPKLLFHYYDKDFNNEADTPDNFQSRRPNTSFCFLDIRSPGLGDTAMYLCATSRGASGDNEQFFGPGTRLTVL.

CDR3 nucleotide sequence: TGTGCCAGCAGCTTAGTCCCAGGGGAAGGGGATAATGAGCAGTTCTTC. The encoded protein is CASSLVPGEGDNEQFF. V usage is TRBV7-9 and J usage is TRBJ2-1, with D tentatively TRBD1 (6 bases). Germline loops: CDR1 SEHNR, CDR2 FQNEAQ (reference sequence). The CDR3 has 16 residues. V was cut by 1 base and J by 7 bases, with 17 bases left in between.

The chain links TRBV11-3 to TRBJ2-5; the match to TRBD2 covers 13 bases. Unmatched junction bases numbered 0, after V lost 1 base and J lost 1 base. Germline loops: CDR1 SGHNT, CDR2 YENEEA. This CDR3 comprises 16 residues. Here the CDR3 reads CASSLGTSGGQETQYF. The CDR3 nucleotides read TGTGCCAGCAGCTTAGGGACTAGCGGGGGCCAAGAGACCCAGTACTTC. The full variable domain, completed using reference TRBV11-3 and TRBJ2-5, is EAGVVQSPRYKIIEKKQPVAFWCNPISGHNTLYWYLQNLGQGPELLIRYENEEAVDDSQLPKDRFSAERLKGVDSTLKIQPAELGDSAVYLCASSLGTSGGQETQYFGPGTRLLVL.

The chain combines TRBV28 with TRBJ1-2; TRBD1 might be the D (5 bases). Trimming took 2 bases from V and 4 from J, leaving 8 bases between them. The CDR3 runs 13 residues. CDR1 and CDR2 from the germline V gene are MDHEN and SYDVKM. CDR3 region: CASSLKGPYGYTF. The CDR3 DNA is TGTGCCAGCAGTTTAAAGGGGCCCTATGGCTACACCTTC.

This rearrangement joins TRBV3-1 (or the pseudogene TRBV3-2) to TRBJ2-4, with D unclear. Germline V gene sequence: CDR1 LGHDT, CDR2 YNNKEL (reference sequence). V gave up 0 bases and J gave up 6 bases, with 6 bases separating them. This CDR3 spans 13 amino acids. As DNA, the CDR3 is TGTGCCAGCAGCCAAGATCTCCTAAACATTCAGTACTTC. Translating it yields CASSQDLLNIQYF.

This chain joins TRBV25-1 and TRBJ1-1, with a weak D call TRBD1 (6 bases). This CDR3 has 15 residues. Germline values: CDR1 MGHDK, CDR2 SYGVNS. Trimming pared 3 bases from V and 5 bases from J, leaving 16 bases between. CDR3 sequence reads: CASSEVLTGRTEAFF. CDR3 nucleotide sequence: TGTGCCAGCAGTGAGGTTTTAACAGGGCGGACTGAAGCTTTCTTT.

This rearrangement joins TRBV7-2 to TRBJ2-1; 9 nucleotides agree with TRBD1. V was pared by 4 bases and J by 3 bases, with 7 bases of the junction left unmatched. Germline CDR1 and CDR2: SGHTA and FQGNSA. The CDR3 extends over 16 amino acids. The DNA of the CDR3 is TGTGCCAGCAGCTCCAGGACAGGGGCGCTCTACAATGAGCAGTTCTTC. This sequence encodes CASSSRTGALYNEQFF.

V and J are TRBV5-1 and TRBJ2-2; D is perhaps TRBD1 (5 bases). The CDR3 runs 14 residues. CDR1 is SGHRS, CDR2 YFSETQ, per germline. Trimming took 5 bases from V and 0 from J, leaving 8 bases between them. The CDR3 protein is CASRGATNTGELFF. The CDR3 DNA sequence: TGCGCCAGCAGAGGGGCGACGAACACCGGGGAGCTGTTTTTT.

This chain links TRBV5-1 with TRBJ2-3, with 9 bases that match TRBD2. Trimming cost V 0 bases and J 2 bases; bases outside gene matches: 7. Germline CDR1 SGHRS, CDR2 YFSETQ. The CDR3 totals 17 residues. The CDR3 region is CASSLATSGYPTDTQYF. The CDR3 DNA reads TGCGCCAGCAGCTTGGCCACTAGCGGGTACCCCACAGATACGCAGTATTTT.

This clone was found a few times. The chain links TRBV5-4 to TRBJ2-2; D is perhaps TRBD1 (6 bases). V lost 9 bases to trimming and J lost 4 bases, with 19 bases between them. The CDR3 length is 15 residues. In germline, CDR1 is SGHNT, CDR2 YYREEE (reference sequence). The CDR3: CATQGQGSRTGELFF. CDR3 DNA sequence: TGTGCCACCCAGGGGCAGGGAAGTCGCACCGGGGAGCTGTTTTTT.

This chain connects TRBV6-6 to TRBJ1-1; D is unclear. Trimming stripped 4 bases from V and 3 bases from J, with 12 bases between. From germline, CDR1 is MNHNY and CDR2 SVGAGI (reference sequence). The CDR3 has 14 residues. This CDR3 is CASSWLGGDTEAFF. DNA for the CDR3: TGTGCCAGCAGTTGGCTGGGCGGGGACACTGAAGCTTTCTTT.

This clone was observed at least ten times. The chain is built from TRBV29-1 and TRBJ1-3; a possible D gene is TRBD1 (6 bases). The germline gives CDR1 SQVTM, CDR2 ANQGSEA. The CDR3 runs 12 residues. V dropped 3 bases and J dropped 3 bases, with 6 bases sitting between them. The DNA of the CDR3 is TGCAGCGTTGAGACAGGTGGAAACACCATATATTTT. Protein: CSVETGGNTIYF.